The 18 T cell receptor beta chains below all came from one sample that was sequenced in a study of blood T cell repertoires in COVID-19 (dated by TCRdb to 2020 to 2022). The receptor library was made with the immunoSEQ multiplex PCR assay. This is the immuneACCESS table as TCRdb keeps it, with only in-frame sequences that have V and J called. A part of the clones is gone; compared with another copy, unresolved V genes explain less than half, and the rest is unexplained. This sample gives approximately 170,000 clones in total; about 85% of them show up just once. The ten largest account for around 1.1% of the sample. The sample comprised peripheral blood. The receptors derive from a man between 25 and 39 years old with acute or convalescent COVID-19.

This chain uses TRBV19 with TRBJ1-5; 7 bases are shared with TRBD1. Germline V lookup: CDR1 LNHDA, CDR2 SQIVND (reference sequence). The CDR3 has 15 residues. J was trimmed by 2 bases and V by 6 bases; bases with no gene match: 7. The CDR3 sequence is CASRSTGARNQPQHF. CDR3 nucleotides: TGTGCCAGTAGATCTACAGGGGCCCGCAATCAGCCCCAGCATTTT.

This chain connects TRBV5-1 to TRBJ2-1, with 10 bases lining up with TRBD1. V trimming: 7 bases; J trimming: 7 bases; junction bases outside the gene matches: 5. The CDR3 consists of 13 residues. Germline V gives CDR1 SGHRS, CDR2 YFSETQ. As DNA, the CDR3 is TGCGCCAGCGGACGGGACAGGGGAAATGAGCAGTTCTTC. Amino acid sequence: CASGRDRGNEQFF.

This CDR3 reads CASSIALAGREQYF. For the CDR3, the DNA is TGTGCCAGTAGTATAGCTCTAGCGGGAAGAGAGCAGTACTTC. V usage is TRBV19 and J usage is TRBJ2-7, with 9 nucleotides matching TRBD2. Trimming cost V 1 base and J 7 bases; bases outside gene matches: 5. The CDR3 is 14 residues long. CDR1 LNHDA and CDR2 SQIVND come from the germline V gene (reference sequence). Full variable domain (remainder filled in from reference TRBV19 and TRBJ2-7): DGGITQSPKYLFRKEGQNVTLSCEQNLNHDAMYWYRQDPGQGLRLIYYSQIVNDFQKGDIAEGYSVSREKKESFPLTVTSAQKNPTAFYLCASSIALAGREQYFGPGTRLTVT.

This clone turned up a few times. The chain couples TRBV11-2 to TRBJ2-7; D not resolved. V shed 1 base and J shed 4 bases, with 23 bases lying between them. CDR1 SGHAT and CDR2 FQNNGV come from the germline V gene. CDR3 length: 18 amino acids. CDR3 DNA sequence: TGTGCCAGCAGCTTAGGGCGCGTGCGATTAACCTCCGGGTACGAGCAGTACTTC. Translation gives CASSLGRVRLTSGYEQYF.

The rearrangement uses TRBV7-3 and TRBJ1-1; tentatively, D is TRBD1 (6 bases). CDR1 and CDR2 from the germline V gene are SGHTA and FQGTGA. The V end was cut by 5 bases, the J end by 5 bases, with 12 bases between. The CDR3 extends over 13 amino acids. CDR3 nucleotide sequence: TGTGCCAGCAGCGTACAGGGTCGTACTGAAGCTTTCTTT. It translates to CASSVQGRTEAFF.

The V gene is TRBV7-6, the J gene TRBJ2-3; 10 positions agree with TRBD2. The CDR3 consists of 17 residues. Unmatched junction bases numbered 10, after V lost 3 bases and J lost 4 bases. Germline V gives CDR1 SGHVS, CDR2 FNYEAQ. CDR3 region: CASSLVAGGRGPDTQYF. The DNA of the CDR3 is TGTGCCAGCAGCTTGGTAGCGGGGGGCCGGGGCCCAGATACGCAGTATTTT.

This chain joins TRBV10-3 and TRBJ1-1, with a weak D call TRBD1 (5 bases). The V gene's germline CDR1 is ENHRY and CDR2 SYGVKD. V shed 7 bases and J shed 0 bases, with 12 bases lying between them. The CDR3 covers 14 residues. The DNA of the CDR3 is TGTGCCATCAACACCCGACAGATGAACACTGAAGCTTTCTTT. Protein: CAINTRQMNTEAFF.

The genes are TRBV6-2 or TRBV6-3 and TRBJ2-5, with 10 bases that match TRBD2. CDR1 MNHEY and CDR2 SVGEGT come from the germline V gene. V was pared by 5 bases and J by 2 bases, with 2 bases of the junction left unmatched. The CDR3 consists of 14 residues. The CDR3 bases are TGTGCCAGCAGTATACTAGCGGGGCAAGAGACCCAGTACTTC. Amino acid sequence: CASSILAGQETQYF.

This sequence joins TRBV3-1 (or the pseudogene TRBV3-2) and TRBJ2-2, with D unresolved. The length of the CDR3 is 15 residues. Germline V CDR1 and CDR2: LGHDT, YNNKEL (reference sequence). Trimming took 1 base from V and 6 from J, leaving 12 bases between them. The CDR3 protein is CASSQALSPAGELFF. As DNA, the CDR3 is TGTGCCAGCAGCCAAGCATTATCCCCGGCCGGGGAGCTGTTTTTT.

The chain has TRBV9 and TRBJ1-6; 11 nucleotides match TRBD1. Germline V gene lookup returns CDR1 SGDLS and CDR2 YYNGEE. The CDR3 runs to 15 residues. V was clipped by 0 bases and J by 7 bases; unmatched bases: 0. The CDR3 region has the DNA TGTGCCAGCAGCGTAGGGGACAGGGGGAATTCACCCCTCCACTTT. Encoded protein: CASSVGDRGNSPLHF.

CDR3 in DNA: TGTGCCAGCAGGGGACAGGGGCGTCAGCCCCAGCATTTT. Protein sequence: CASRGQGRQPQHF. This chain connects TRBV27 to TRBJ1-5; TRBD1 matches at 10 bases. The junction had 2 bases not matched to a gene; V was cut back by 6 bases and J by 6 bases. The CDR3 sequence is 13 residues long. Germline V gene sequence: CDR1 MNHEY, CDR2 SMNVEV (reference sequence).

This sequence joins TRBV5-1 and TRBJ2-7; D might be TRBD2 (5 bases). The CDR3 has 17 residues. Per the germline V gene, CDR1 is SGHRS and CDR2 is YFSETQ. The ends were cut back, 4 bases at V and 0 bases at J, with 20 bases in the middle. CDR3: CASSLRLTTDLSYEQYF. The CDR3 coding sequence is TGCGCCAGCAGCCTGAGACTGACTACCGACCTCTCCTACGAGCAGTACTTC.

The rearrangement joins TRBV24-1 to TRBJ2-1; TRBD1 might be the D (5 bases). Germline V gene lookup returns CDR1 KGHDR and CDR2 SFDVKD. The V and J ends lost 5 bases and 8 bases respectively, with 15 bases between them. CDR3 size: 14 residues. CDR3 loop: CATSVGASADEQFF. Written as DNA, the CDR3 is TGTGCCACCAGTGTTGGGGCGTCCGCGGATGAGCAGTTCTTC.

The genes are TRBV7-9 and TRBJ1-1, with 8 bases matching TRBD1. The CDR3 is made up of 14 amino acids. The germline V gene encodes CDR1 SEHNR and CDR2 FQNEAQ (reference sequence). V shed 5 bases, J shed 4 bases, and the junction held 6 bases outside the gene matches. The CDR3 nucleotides read TGTGCCAGCAGCAATACAGGGGGAGGCACTGAAGCTTTCTTT. It specifies CASSNTGGGTEAFF.

The gene calls are TRBV5-5 and TRBJ2-7; the match to TRBD1 covers 10 bases. Germline trimming cut 4 bases from V and 4 bases from J; bases unmatched to any gene: 8. The germline V gene encodes CDR1 SGHKS and CDR2 YYEKEE (reference sequence). The CDR3 length is 15 residues. CDR3 coding DNA: TGTGCCAGCAGCATACAGACAGGGGGCTGGTACGAGCAGTACTTC. Amino acid sequence: CASSIQTGGWYEQYF.

The CDR3 region is CASSLGNSPLHF. In DNA, the CDR3 is TGTGCCAGCAGTTTAGGCAATTCACCCCTCCACTTT. The chain recombines TRBV27 with TRBJ1-6; D is ambiguous. Germline CDR1 and CDR2: MNHEY and SMNVEV (reference sequence). Between the trimmed V and J ends, which lost 2 bases and 7 bases, there was a span of 3 bases. This CDR3 is 12 amino acids long.

This clone was seen more than once but under ten times. The rearrangement joins TRBV5-1 to TRBJ2-7, with 9 bases aligning to TRBD1. Germline assignment: CDR1 SGHRS and CDR2 YFSETQ. The CDR3 loop spans 16 amino acids. V shed 2 bases, J shed 8 bases, and the junction held 14 bases outside the gene matches. CDR3 in amino acids: CASSLNPGQGTSKQYF. CDR3 sequence (DNA): TGCGCCAGCAGCTTAAACCCGGGACAGGGAACCTCTAAGCAGTACTTC.

J is TRBJ2-2 and V is TRBV28, with 8 nucleotides matching TRBD1. The V gene's germline CDR1 is MDHEN and CDR2 SYDVKM. This CDR3 region has 14 residues. The J segment lost 6 bases and the V segment lost 4 bases, leaving 4 bases of the junction unmatched. CDR3 sequence: CASSSRGRAGELFF. The DNA for the CDR3 is TGTGCCAGCAGTTCCAGGGGGCGCGCCGGGGAGCTGTTTTTT.